Listed here are 26 T cell receptor beta chains from one sample, sequenced in a study of T cell responses to AZD1222 COVID-19 vaccine. The table came from immunoSEQ multiplex PCR; TCRdb's copy has only in-frame clones and leaves some out. The data show about 120,000 clones, about four fifths seen once. The material was peripheral blood, obtained on day 0 of AZD1222 vaccination. These receptors were obtained from an adult in good health.

The V and J genes are TRBV4-1 and TRBJ1-3; 7 nucleotides align to TRBD1. The CDR3 totals 17 residues. J lost 1 base, V lost 1 base, and 7 bases had no gene match. Germline V gene lookup returns CDR1 MGHRA and CDR2 YSYEKL. The CDR3: CASSQGQGVKSGNTIYF. Here the CDR3 DNA reads TGCGCCAGCAGCCAAGGGCAGGGGGTGAAGTCTGGAAACACCATATATTTT.

This sequence joins TRBV19 and TRBJ1-3; 8 bases fit TRBD1. With 4 bases clipped from V and 0 bases from J, the junction kept 5 bases outside the gene matches. The V gene's germline CDR1 is LNHDA and CDR2 SQIVND (reference sequence). The CDR3 has 16 amino acids. The CDR3 region is CASSRGQVASGNTIYF. CDR3 sequence (DNA): TGTGCCAGTAGTAGGGGACAGGTTGCCTCTGGAAACACCATATATTTT.

The V call is TRBV11-2, the J call TRBJ2-6; no clear D. V dropped 0 bases and J dropped 4 bases, with 4 bases sitting between them. The CDR3 loop spans 14 amino acids. CDR1 is SGHAT, CDR2 FQNNGV, per germline. This CDR3 reads CASSLEPGANVLTF. DNA for the CDR3: TGTGCCAGCAGCTTAGAACCGGGGGCCAACGTCCTGACTTTC.

The rearrangement uses TRBV28 and TRBJ2-4; tentatively, D is TRBD2 (6 bases). The CDR3 runs 12 residues. V lost 9 bases, J lost 6 bases, and 12 bases lay in between. Per the germline V gene, CDR1 is MDHEN and CDR2 is SYDVKM. The CDR3: CASRDSLNIQYF. In DNA, the CDR3 is TGTGCCAGTCGGGACTCCTTAAACATTCAGTACTTC.

The chain has TRBV6-5 and TRBJ1-5, with D possibly matching TRBD1 (6 bases). From germline, CDR1 is MNHEY and CDR2 SVGAGI. V lost 8 bases, J lost 4 bases, and 15 bases lay in between. The CDR3 totals 14 residues. The CDR3 region has the DNA TGTGCCAGCGAATATGAGGGGGGAAATCAGCCCCAGCATTTT. This encodes CASEYEGGNQPQHF.

There are a few counts of this clone. This chain connects TRBV7-2 to TRBJ2-3; TRBD2 agrees at 14 bases. This CDR3 spans 17 amino acids. From germline, CDR1 is SGHTA and CDR2 FQGNSA. V was clipped by 3 bases and J by 4 bases; unmatched bases: 6. The CDR3: CASSFGTSGSAADTQYF. The CDR3 nucleotides read TGTGCCAGCAGCTTCGGGACTAGCGGGAGTGCGGCAGATACGCAGTATTTT.

This clone was observed a few times. The genes are TRBV4-3 and TRBJ1-2; no clear D gene. Trimming shortened V by 3 bases and J by 0 bases, and 8 bases separated the two germline ends. The CDR3 consists of 14 residues. Germline lookup yields CDR1 LGHNA and CDR2 YSLEER. CDR3 DNA sequence: TGCGCCAGCAGCCAGAGAGGTACTAACTATGGCTACACCTTC. This translates into CASSQRGTNYGYTF.

This chain joins TRBV3-1 (or the pseudogene TRBV3-2) and TRBJ1-5, with D unresolved. This CDR3 spans 16 amino acids. Trimming took off 2 bases at V and 3 bases at J, with 14 bases between the two ends. CDR1 is LGHDT and CDR2 is YNNKEL in the germline V gene (reference sequence). CDR3 nucleotide sequence: TGTGCCAGCAGCCAATGGTCGGGAGTCACCAATCAGCCCCAGCATTTT. Translating gives CASSQWSGVTNQPQHF.

The chain has TRBV12-5 and TRBJ1-5; D not certain. This CDR3 comprises 16 residues. Germline CDR1 is LGHNT and CDR2 is FRNRAP. Trimming took 2 bases from V and 4 from J, leaving 15 bases between them. The chain's CDR3 is CASGLPPPGWNQPQHF. Here the CDR3 DNA reads TGTGCTAGTGGTTTGCCCCCCCCCGGGTGGAATCAGCCCCAGCATTTT.

The V gene is TRBV4-1, the J gene TRBJ1-6; TRBD1 might be the D (5 bases). The CDR3 length is 14 residues. Germline values: CDR1 MGHRA, CDR2 YSYEKL. V lost 0 bases and J lost 11, with 11 bases in between. The CDR3 is CASSQDPGQAPLHF. CDR3 coding DNA: TGCGCCAGCAGCCAAGATCCGGGGCAGGCACCCCTCCACTTT.

The chain combines TRBV11-2 with TRBJ2-1, with 8 positions matching TRBD1. The germline CDR1 and CDR2 sequences are SGHAT and FQNNGV. V dropped 6 bases and J dropped 7; count of bases not matched to a gene: 11. The CDR3 loop spans 15 amino acids. CDR3 region: CASRPPGGNFNEQFF. CDR3 DNA: TGTGCCAGCAGACCCCCAGGGGGCAATTTTAATGAGCAGTTCTTC.

The chain uses TRBV19 and TRBJ2-7; TRBD2 matches at 13 bases. This CDR3 is 16 amino acids long. Germline values: CDR1 LNHDA, CDR2 SQIVND (reference sequence). V lost 9 bases and J lost 4; bases outside the gene matches: 12. CDR3 region: CASRRKLAGGQYEQYF. The CDR3, as DNA: TGTGCCAGCCGACGCAAACTAGCGGGGGGGCAGTACGAGCAGTACTTC.

The rearrangement links TRBV9 to TRBJ1-1; no reliable D call. The CDR3 contains 13 residues. The V end was cut by 0 bases, the J end by 7 bases, with 10 bases between. In germline, CDR1 is SGDLS, CDR2 YYNGEE. The DNA of the CDR3 is TGTGCCAGCAGCGTAGACACGAGATATGAAGCTTTCTTT. As protein: CASSVDTRYEAFF.

The rearrangement uses TRBV6-5 and TRBJ2-1; TRBD2 agrees at 12 bases. The germline gives CDR1 MNHEY, CDR2 SVGAGI. This CDR3 spans 15 amino acids. Losses at the gene ends were 5 bases for V and 8 bases for J; bases not matched to a gene: 7. The CDR3 protein is CASSQTSGSDYEQFF. CDR3 nucleotides: TGTGCCAGCAGTCAGACTAGCGGGAGTGACTATGAGCAGTTCTTC.

This chain uses TRBV12-3 or TRBV12-4 with TRBJ1-1; no firm D call. This CDR3 contains 12 residues. Trimming removed 2 bases at V and 7 bases at J, with 8 bases between. The CDR3 here is CASSLRTVEAFF. As DNA, the CDR3 is TGTGCCAGCAGTTTACGCACGGTTGAAGCTTTCTTT.

The gene calls are TRBV7-2 and TRBJ1-1; TRBD1 is a possible D gene (6 bases). Germline CDR1 SGHTA, CDR2 FQGNSA. CDR3 length: 18 amino acids. V lost 1 base and J lost 4, with 22 bases in between. The CDR3 DNA is TGTGCCAGCAGCTTAGTAAGTCAGGGGCGCCAATTAGGCACTGAAGCTTTCTTT. It is translated as CASSLVSQGRQLGTEAFF.

The genes are TRBV18 and TRBJ2-3; 8 bases map to TRBD2. The CDR3 spans 17 residues. CDR1 is KGHSH and CDR2 is LQKENI in the germline V gene. With V trimmed by 0 bases and J by 5 bases, 10 bases remained unmatched. The CDR3 sequence: CASSPPERAGEKDTQYF. For the CDR3, the DNA is TGTGCCAGCTCACCACCGGAGCGAGCGGGAGAAAAAGATACGCAGTATTTT.

The V gene is TRBV28, the J gene TRBJ2-1; the D call may be TRBD1 or TRBD2 (5 bases each). From germline, CDR1 is MDHEN and CDR2 SYDVKM. The CDR3 runs to 16 residues. V shed 1 base and J shed 3 bases, with 13 bases lying between them. CDR3 protein: CASSLSRGPIYNEQFF. The CDR3 region has the DNA TGTGCCAGCAGTTTATCACGGGGACCCATCTACAATGAGCAGTTCTTC.

In this sample, this clone turned up once. The CDR3 DNA reads TGTGCCACCCTAGGGGGACAGGGTAAAGAGTTTTTT. Amino acid sequence: CATLGGQGKEFF. V and J are TRBV6-5 and TRBJ1-4; 9 positions match TRBD1. V shed 10 bases and J 16 bases; nucleotides not matched to a gene: 13. The CDR3 is 12 residues long. CDR1 is MNHEY, CDR2 SVGAGI, per germline.

This clone was seen a single time. The CDR3 reads CASSLEPISSYEQYF. In DNA, the CDR3 is TGCGCCAGCAGCTTGGAGCCGATCAGCTCCTACGAGCAGTACTTC. This chain links TRBV5-1 with TRBJ2-7; D not certain. Germline assignment: CDR1 SGHRS and CDR2 YFSETQ. With 0 bases removed from V and 0 bases from J, the gap between germline ends came to 10 bases. The CDR3 is 15 residues long. Complete variable domain (other parts from reference TRBV5-1 and TRBJ2-7): KAGVTQTPRYLIKTRGQQVTLSCSPISGHRSVSWYQQTPGQGLQFLFEYFSETQRNKGNFPGRFSGRQFSNSRSEMNVSTLELGDSALYLCASSLEPISSYEQYFGPGTRLTVT.

V usage is TRBV9 and J usage is TRBJ1-3, with TRBD1 identical over 8 bases. The CDR3 contains 17 residues. CDR1 is SGDLS and CDR2 is YYNGEE in the germline V gene. Losses at the gene ends were 4 bases for V and 3 bases for J; bases not matched to a gene: 12. In DNA form, the CDR3 reads TGTGCCAGCAGCACCCAAGGAAAGACAGGGGTTGGAAACACCATATATTTT. This encodes CASSTQGKTGVGNTIYF. Full variable domain (remainder filled in from reference TRBV9 and TRBJ1-3): DSGVTQTPKHLITATGQRVTLRCSPRSGDLSVYWYQQSLDQGLQFLIQYYNGEERAKGNILERFSAQQFPDLHSELNLSSLELGDSALYFCASSTQGKTGVGNTIYFGEGSWLTVV.

The chain links TRBV5-5 to TRBJ1-4; TRBD1 agrees at 9 bases. V trimming: 3 bases; J trimming: 8 bases; junction bases outside the gene matches: 5. This CDR3 is built from 14 residues. CDR1 and CDR2 from the germline V gene are SGHKS and YYEKEE (reference sequence). The CDR3: CASSYRDRAEKLFF. The CDR3 nucleotides read TGTGCCAGCAGCTACCGGGACAGGGCGGAAAAACTGTTTTTT.

The chain has TRBV29-1 and TRBJ2-3; 9 nucleotides match TRBD2. The CDR3 has 14 residues. CDR1 and CDR2 from the germline V gene are SQVTM and ANQGSEA. Trimming took 3 bases from V and 7 from J; bases not matched to a gene: 8. DNA of the CDR3: TGCAGCGTTGATAAGCGGGGGGTATTAAATACGCAGTATTTT. It yields the protein CSVDKRGVLNTQYF.

The chain employs TRBV11-3 and TRBJ2-2; 10 bases line up with TRBD2. Germline CDR1 is SGHNT and CDR2 is YENEEA. The CDR3 is made up of 18 amino acids. With 4 bases clipped from V and 3 bases from J, the junction kept 11 bases outside the gene matches. Here the CDR3 DNA reads TGTGCCAGCAGCTCAACCCCTAGCGGGAGTTTTTACACCGGGGAGCTGTTTTTT. This gives the protein CASSSTPSGSFYTGELFF.

V usage is TRBV10-3 and J usage is TRBJ1-2; the match to TRBD1 covers 8 bases. Germline CDR1 is ENHRY and CDR2 is SYGVKD. This CDR3 is 14 amino acids long. V was clipped by 6 bases and J by 8 bases; unmatched bases: 11. CDR3 region: CAISRESGGEGYTF. The CDR3 nucleotides read TGTGCCATCAGCCGGGAATCAGGGGGCGAGGGCTACACCTTC.

V gene TRBV24-1 combines with J gene TRBJ2-3; TRBD1 matches at 11 bases. CDR1 and CDR2 (germline): KGHDR, SFDVKD. J was trimmed by 5 bases and V by 3 bases; bases with no gene match: 6. CDR3 length equals 16 residues. The CDR3 protein is CATSDPGQGGGDTQYF. The CDR3 nucleotides are TGTGCCACCAGTGATCCGGGACAGGGGGGTGGAGATACGCAGTATTTT.